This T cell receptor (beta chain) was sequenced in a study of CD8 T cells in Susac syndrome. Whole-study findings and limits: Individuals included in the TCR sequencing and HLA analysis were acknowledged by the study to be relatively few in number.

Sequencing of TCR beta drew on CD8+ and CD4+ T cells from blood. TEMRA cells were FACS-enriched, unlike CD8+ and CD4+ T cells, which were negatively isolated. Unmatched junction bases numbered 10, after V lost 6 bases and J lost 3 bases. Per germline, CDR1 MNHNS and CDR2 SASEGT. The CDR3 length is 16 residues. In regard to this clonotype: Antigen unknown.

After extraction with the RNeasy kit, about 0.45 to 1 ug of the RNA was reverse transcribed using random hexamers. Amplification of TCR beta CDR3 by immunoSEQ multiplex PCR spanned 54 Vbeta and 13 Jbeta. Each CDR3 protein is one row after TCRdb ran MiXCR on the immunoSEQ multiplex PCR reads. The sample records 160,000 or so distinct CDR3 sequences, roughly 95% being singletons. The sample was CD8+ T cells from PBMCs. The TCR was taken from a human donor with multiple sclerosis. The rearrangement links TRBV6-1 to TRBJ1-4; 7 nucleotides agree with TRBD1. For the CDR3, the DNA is TGTGCCAGCAGACGACACAGGGGTTGGGCTAATGAAAAACTGTTTTTT. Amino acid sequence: CASRRHRGWANEKLFF.